There are many counts of the clone carrying this T cell receptor beta chain. The data are from a study of quantifying T cell responses using KT2 cells. Study context: TCR alpha and beta constant-region primers primed reverse transcription of RNA.

The CDR3 covers 12 residues. V was shortened by 5 bases and J by 4 bases, with 9 bases between the two germline ends. An oligo carrying a UMI was ligated to the cDNA 3' end. First-round PCR used 3 to 4 cycles and beta primers RC1.1 and RC1.2 covering TRBC1 and TRBC2. TCRdb analysed the UMI-ligation and nested PCR reads with MiXCR anew, one entry per CDR3 protein. The repertoire consists of some 48,000 distinct CDR3 sequences, with approximately 10% occurring once and the leading ten covering under 11%. This TCR was sampled from a human donor. The specimen was PBMCs spiked with cells of the T cell clone KT2. The rearrangement links TRBV12-3 or TRBV12-4 to TRBJ2-7; D is perhaps TRBD1 (6 bases). The CDR3 loop is CASSGTGYEQYF. DNA of the CDR3: TGTGCCAGCAGTGGAACAGGGTACGAGCAGTACTTC.